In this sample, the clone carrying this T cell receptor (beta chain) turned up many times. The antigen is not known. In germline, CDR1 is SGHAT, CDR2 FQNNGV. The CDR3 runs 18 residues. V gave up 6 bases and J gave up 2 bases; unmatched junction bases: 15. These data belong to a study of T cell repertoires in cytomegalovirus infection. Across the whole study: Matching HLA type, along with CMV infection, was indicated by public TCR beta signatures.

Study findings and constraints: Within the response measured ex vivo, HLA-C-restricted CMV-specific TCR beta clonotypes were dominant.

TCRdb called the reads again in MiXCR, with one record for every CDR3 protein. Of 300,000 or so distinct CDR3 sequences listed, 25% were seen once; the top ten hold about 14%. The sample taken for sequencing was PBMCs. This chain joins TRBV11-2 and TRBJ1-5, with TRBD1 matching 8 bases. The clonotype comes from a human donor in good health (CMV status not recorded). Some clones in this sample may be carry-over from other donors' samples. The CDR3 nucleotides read TGTGCCAGCAGACTGTGGGGCGACAGGGGTCGCGGCAATCAGCCCCAGCATTTT. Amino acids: CASRLWGDRGRGNQPQHF.